Below, one TCR beta chain is given with its context. This clone was seen only a few times. Its antigen is not yet known. The sample holds no much larger clone one base away, and base qualities are not on file. According to the germline V gene, CDR1 reads SGHTA and CDR2 reads FQGNSA. For this chain, trimming is 4 bases at the V end and 3 bases at the J end, and the number of junction bases without a gene match is 4. From the cysteine through the phenylalanine, the CDR3 covers 15 amino acids. The kept DNA is CDR3 alone, 45 bases in frame from the first base. The method behind the library was the immunoSEQ multiplex PCR assay. RNA was extracted from all samples and reverse transcribed into cDNA as template for TCR sequencing. First-strand cDNA was synthesized with SuperScript III using a 2:1 mix of oligo-dT and random hexamers. A synthetic immune receptor repertoire was used to gauge amplification bias, and whatever bias remained was removed computationally. For the original study's pipeline: After raw reads were preprocessed to remove errors, the CDR3 was defined following IMGT conventions as running from the conserved cysteine to phenylalanine. Clonality was calculated as 1 minus Shannon entropy normalized by log2 of the number of productive unique TCRs. Whether scalp clones were CD4 or CD8 was inferred by matching scalp TCRbeta sequences against CD4 and CD8 repertoires sorted from blood. The table was pulled from immuneACCESS by TCRdb, which kept in-frame rearrangements only. Such tables lose some clones; where checked, under half of the loss comes from unresolved V genes, and the rest has no known cause. The V and J calls and the clone size are those of that table, but D and trimming were determined from the DNA. This sample has some 190,000 clones in its table, and about 65% of those were observed once. The ten biggest clones cover 1.3% of the sample.

This sample was included in a study of CD8+ T cells in alopecia areata (dated by TCRdb to 2017 to 2018). Study-level background: The treated patients took part in an open-label pilot trial in which moderate-to-severe alopecia areata was treated with oral tofacitinib at 5 to 10 mg twice daily. High-throughput TCRbeta sequencing was used to examine T cell clonal expansion in alopecia areata in both the C3H/HeJ mouse model and human patients. Tofacitinib was given for 6 to 18 months, followed by 6 months of follow-up off drug to assess delayed response and recurrence. The SALT score, which quantifies the percentage of affected scalp surface area, was used to measure disease severity in treated patients. The RNA source kit depended on sample type: the PAXgene miRNA kit for fixed scalp, the miRNeasy kit for PBMCs, and the RNeasy kit for mouse skin. Clonality in the scalp was compared among normal scalp (n=4), patchy alopecia areata scalp (n=8), and alopecia totalis/universalis scalp (n=8). Biopsies were taken from tofacitinib-treated patients at baseline and again at 4 and 24 weeks into treatment, and several of those patients also had a later scalp biopsy. On the human side, TCRbeta sequencing was run on scalp tissue and on sorted CD4+ and CD8+ peripheral blood T cells from healthy controls and from alopecia areata patients with either patchy or totalis/universalis disease. TCRbeta CDR3 regions were amplified by immunoSEQ multiplex PCR with 35 Vbeta forward and 13 Jbeta reverse primers. General study outcomes and caveats: Tofacitinib significantly decreased scalp clonality and the number of expanded CD8+ clones among the top 100 scalp clones. Unlike mouse skin, where gammadelta T cells dominate, normal human skin contains resident alphabeta T cells that get sequenced too, which complicates analysis of the scalp TCR repertoire. Higher clonality and more expanded CD8+ clones were observed in lesional scalp than in normal scalp, particularly in alopecia totalis/universalis, a finding suggestive of antigenic drive. Many expanded lesional clones persisted in scalp and blood during tofacitinib treatment, which may partly explain relapse after stopping treatment. TCR sequences shared between patients were less clear than in mice, possibly partly because of HLA diversity in the patient population. Because the treated cohort was small and included a single nonresponder, larger studies are needed to assess links between baseline CD8+ expansion and response.

The intended sense of this specimen's treatment or condition label: oral pan-JAK inhibitor, 5-10 mg twice daily. Lesional scalp punch biopsies and peripheral blood were collected from alopecia areata patients. PBMCs were separated by density centrifugation and stained for CD3, CD4 and CD8, after which CD4+ and CD8+ T cells were sorted on a FACSAria. This receptor was obtained from a human donor with alopecia areata. The sequence is built from TRBV7-2 and TRBJ2-7; a stretch of 12 junction bases matches TRBD1. The material sequenced was CD4+ T cells sorted from blood, taken between weeks 49 and 50, from a patient treated with tofacitinib. The CDR3 reads CASSSGTGGFYEQYF. At the DNA level, the sequence is TGTGCCAGCAGCTCCGGGACAGGGGGCTTCTACGAGCAGTACTTC.